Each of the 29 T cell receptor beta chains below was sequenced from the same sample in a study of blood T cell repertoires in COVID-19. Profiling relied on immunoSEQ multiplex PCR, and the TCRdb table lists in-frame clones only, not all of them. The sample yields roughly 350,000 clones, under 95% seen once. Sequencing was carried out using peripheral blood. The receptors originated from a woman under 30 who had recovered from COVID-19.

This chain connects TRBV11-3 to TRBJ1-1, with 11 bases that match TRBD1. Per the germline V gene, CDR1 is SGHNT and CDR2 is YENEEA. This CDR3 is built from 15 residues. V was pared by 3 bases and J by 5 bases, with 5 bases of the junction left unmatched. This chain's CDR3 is CASSFRTGGSTEAFF. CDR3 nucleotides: TGTGCCAGCAGCTTCCGGACAGGGGGCTCGACTGAAGCTTTCTTT.

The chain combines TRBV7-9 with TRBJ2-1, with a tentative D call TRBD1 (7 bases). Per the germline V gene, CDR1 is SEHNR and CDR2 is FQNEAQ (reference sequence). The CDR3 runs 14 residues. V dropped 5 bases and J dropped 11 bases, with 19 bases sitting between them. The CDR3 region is CASSSQGEETKQFF. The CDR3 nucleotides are TGTGCCAGCAGCAGCCAGGGGGAGGAAACCAAGCAGTTCTTC.

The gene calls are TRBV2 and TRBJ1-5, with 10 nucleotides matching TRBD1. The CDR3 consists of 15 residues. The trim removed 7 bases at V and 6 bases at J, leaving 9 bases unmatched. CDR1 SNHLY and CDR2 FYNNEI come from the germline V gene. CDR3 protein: CASNTDRGKGQPQHF. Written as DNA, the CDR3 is TGTGCCAGCAATACGGACAGGGGGAAAGGTCAGCCCCAGCATTTT.

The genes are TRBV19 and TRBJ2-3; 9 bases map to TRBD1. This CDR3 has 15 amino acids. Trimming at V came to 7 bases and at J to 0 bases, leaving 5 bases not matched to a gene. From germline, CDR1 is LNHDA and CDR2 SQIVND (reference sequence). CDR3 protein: CASNAQGASTDTQYF. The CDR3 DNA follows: TGTGCCAGTAACGCACAGGGGGCGAGCACAGATACGCAGTATTTT.

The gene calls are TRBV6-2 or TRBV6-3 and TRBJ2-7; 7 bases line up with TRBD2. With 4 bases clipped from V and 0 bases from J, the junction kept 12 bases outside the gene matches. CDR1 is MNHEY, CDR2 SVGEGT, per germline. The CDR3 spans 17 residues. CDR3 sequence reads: CASSFLFGDYSSYEQYV. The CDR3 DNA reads TGTGCCAGCAGTTTCCTATTTGGGGACTATAGCTCCTACGAGCAGTACGTC.

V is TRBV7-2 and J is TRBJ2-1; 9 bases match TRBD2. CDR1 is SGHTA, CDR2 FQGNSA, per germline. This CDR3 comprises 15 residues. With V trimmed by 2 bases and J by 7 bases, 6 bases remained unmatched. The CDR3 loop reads CASSLLAGVGNEQFF. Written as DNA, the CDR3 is TGTGCCAGCAGCTTATTAGCGGGAGTGGGAAATGAGCAGTTCTTC.

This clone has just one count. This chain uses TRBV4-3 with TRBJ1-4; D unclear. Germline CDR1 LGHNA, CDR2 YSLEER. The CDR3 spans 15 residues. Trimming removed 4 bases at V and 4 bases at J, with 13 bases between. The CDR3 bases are TGCGCCAGCAGCCGCGAGAGAACTAATAATGAAAAACTGTTTTTT. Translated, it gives CASSRERTNNEKLFF.

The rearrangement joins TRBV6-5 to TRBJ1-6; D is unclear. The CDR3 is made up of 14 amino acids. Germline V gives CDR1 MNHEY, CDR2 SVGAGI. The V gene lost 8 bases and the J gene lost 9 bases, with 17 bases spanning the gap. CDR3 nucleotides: TGTGCCAGCCTTACATACCACGATGGTTCACCCCTCCACTTT. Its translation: CASLTYHDGSPLHF.

Here the CDR3 reads CASSSHQNTEAFF. The CDR3 coding sequence is TGTGCCAGCAGTTCCCATCAGAACACTGAAGCTTTCTTT. This sequence joins TRBV3-1 (or the pseudogene TRBV3-2) and TRBJ1-1; D not resolved. CDR1 LGHDT and CDR2 YNNKEL come from the germline V gene (reference sequence). The CDR3 is made up of 13 amino acids. V was trimmed by 6 bases and J by 1 base, leaving 9 bases between them.

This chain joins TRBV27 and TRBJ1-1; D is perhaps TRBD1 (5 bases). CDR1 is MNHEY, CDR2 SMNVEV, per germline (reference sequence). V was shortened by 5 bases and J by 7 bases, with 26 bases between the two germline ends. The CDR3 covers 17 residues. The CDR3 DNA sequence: TGTGCCAGCAGTCCGCAGGAACCACTGGGGCCTTCTAATGAAGCTTTCTTT. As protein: CASSPQEPLGPSNEAFF.

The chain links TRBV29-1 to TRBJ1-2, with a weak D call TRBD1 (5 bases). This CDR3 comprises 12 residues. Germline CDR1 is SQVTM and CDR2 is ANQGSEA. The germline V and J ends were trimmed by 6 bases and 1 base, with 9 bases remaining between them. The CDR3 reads CSVSQGNYGYTF. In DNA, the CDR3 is TGCAGCGTCTCCCAGGGTAACTATGGCTACACCTTC.

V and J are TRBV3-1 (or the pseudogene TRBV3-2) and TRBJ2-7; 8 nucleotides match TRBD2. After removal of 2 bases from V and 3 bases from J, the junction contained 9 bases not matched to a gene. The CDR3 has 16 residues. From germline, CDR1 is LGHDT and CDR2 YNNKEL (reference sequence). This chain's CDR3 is CASSQIQRETLYEQYV. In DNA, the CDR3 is TGTGCCAGCAGCCAAATTCAGCGGGAGACCCTCTACGAGCAGTACGTC.

The CDR3 nucleotides read TGTGCCTGGAGTGTCCTCGGTCAAGCTTTCTTT. Translated: CAWSVLGQAFF. The chain carries TRBV30 and TRBJ1-1; D not certain. Germline lookup yields CDR1 GTSNPN and CDR2 SVGIG (reference sequence). Trimming stripped 0 bases from V and 9 bases from J, with 8 bases between. This CDR3 has 11 amino acids.

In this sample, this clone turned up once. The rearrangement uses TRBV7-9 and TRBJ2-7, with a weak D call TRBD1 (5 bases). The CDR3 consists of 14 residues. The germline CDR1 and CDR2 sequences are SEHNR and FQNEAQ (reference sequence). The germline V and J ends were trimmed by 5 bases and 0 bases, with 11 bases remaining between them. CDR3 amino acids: CASSITGSSYEQYV. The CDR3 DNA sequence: TGTGCCAGCAGCATTACAGGTAGCTCCTACGAGCAGTACGTC.

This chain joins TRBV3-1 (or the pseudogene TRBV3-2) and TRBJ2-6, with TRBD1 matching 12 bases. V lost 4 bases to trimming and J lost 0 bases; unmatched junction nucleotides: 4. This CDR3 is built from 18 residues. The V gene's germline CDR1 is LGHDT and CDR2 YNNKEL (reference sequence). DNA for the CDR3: TGTGCCAGCAGCCCGCGGGACAGGGGGCTCTCTGGGGCCAACGTCCTGACTTTC. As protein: CASSPRDRGLSGANVLTF.

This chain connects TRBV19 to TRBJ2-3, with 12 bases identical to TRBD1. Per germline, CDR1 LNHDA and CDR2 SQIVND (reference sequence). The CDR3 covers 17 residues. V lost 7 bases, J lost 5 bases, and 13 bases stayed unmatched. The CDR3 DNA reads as TGTGCCAGTACCATCTCTCGGGACAGGGGGCTGGGAGATACGCAGTATTTT. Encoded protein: CASTISRDRGLGDTQYF.

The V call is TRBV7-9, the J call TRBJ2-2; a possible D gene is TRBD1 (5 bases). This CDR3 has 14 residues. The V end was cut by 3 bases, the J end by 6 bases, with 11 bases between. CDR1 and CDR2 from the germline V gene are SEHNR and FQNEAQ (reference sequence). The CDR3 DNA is TGTGCCAGCAGCTTTGTAGGACAATCCGGGGAGCTGTTTTTT. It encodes CASSFVGQSGELFF.

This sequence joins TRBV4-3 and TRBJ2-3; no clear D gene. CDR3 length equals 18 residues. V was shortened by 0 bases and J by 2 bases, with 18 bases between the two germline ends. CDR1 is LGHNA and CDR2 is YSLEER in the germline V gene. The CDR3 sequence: CASSQESSARKITDTQYF. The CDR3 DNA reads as TGCGCCAGCAGCCAAGAGTCCTCCGCGCGGAAGATCACAGATACGCAGTATTTT.

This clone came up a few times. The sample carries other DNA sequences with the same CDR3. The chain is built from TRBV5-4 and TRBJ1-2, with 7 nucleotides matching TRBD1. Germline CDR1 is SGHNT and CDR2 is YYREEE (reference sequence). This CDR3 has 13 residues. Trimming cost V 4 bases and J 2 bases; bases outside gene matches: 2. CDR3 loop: CASSPGQNYGYTF. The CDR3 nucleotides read TGTGCCAGCAGCCCGGGACAGAACTATGGCTACACCTTC. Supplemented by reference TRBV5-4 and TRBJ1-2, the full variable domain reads ETGVTQSPTHLIKTRGQQVTLRCSSQSGHNTVSWYQQALGQGPQFIFQYYREEENGRGNFPPRFSGLQFPNYSSELNVNALELDDSALYLCASSPGQNYGYTFGSGTRLTVV.

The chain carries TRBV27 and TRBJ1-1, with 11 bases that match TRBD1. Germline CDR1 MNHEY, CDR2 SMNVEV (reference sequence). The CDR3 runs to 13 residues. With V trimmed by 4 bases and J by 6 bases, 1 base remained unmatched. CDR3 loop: CASSWDRGAEAFF. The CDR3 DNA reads TGTGCCAGCAGTTGGGACAGGGGGGCTGAAGCTTTCTTT.

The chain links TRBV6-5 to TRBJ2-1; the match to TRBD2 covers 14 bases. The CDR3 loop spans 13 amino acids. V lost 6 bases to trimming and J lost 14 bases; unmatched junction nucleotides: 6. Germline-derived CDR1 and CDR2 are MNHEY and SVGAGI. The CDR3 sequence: CASRPGTSGREFF. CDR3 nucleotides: TGTGCCAGCAGGCCCGGGACTAGCGGGAGAGAGTTCTTC.

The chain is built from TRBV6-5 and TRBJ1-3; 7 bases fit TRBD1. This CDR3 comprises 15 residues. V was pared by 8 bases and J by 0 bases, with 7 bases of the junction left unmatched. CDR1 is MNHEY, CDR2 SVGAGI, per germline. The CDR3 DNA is TGTGCCAGCGCCCGGGACAGCTTCTCTGGAAACACCATATATTTT. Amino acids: CASARDSFSGNTIYF.

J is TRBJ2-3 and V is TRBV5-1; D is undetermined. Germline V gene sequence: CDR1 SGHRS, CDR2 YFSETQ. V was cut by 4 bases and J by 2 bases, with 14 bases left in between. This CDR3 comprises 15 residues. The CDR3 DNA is TGCGCCAGCAGCCAATTCTCCGACAACACAGATACGCAGTATTTT. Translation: CASSQFSDNTDTQYF.

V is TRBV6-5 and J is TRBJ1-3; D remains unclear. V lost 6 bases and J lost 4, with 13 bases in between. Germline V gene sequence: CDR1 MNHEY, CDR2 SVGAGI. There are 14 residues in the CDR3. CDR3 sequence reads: CASRTQAGGNTIYF. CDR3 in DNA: TGTGCCAGCAGAACCCAGGCGGGAGGAAACACCATATATTTT.

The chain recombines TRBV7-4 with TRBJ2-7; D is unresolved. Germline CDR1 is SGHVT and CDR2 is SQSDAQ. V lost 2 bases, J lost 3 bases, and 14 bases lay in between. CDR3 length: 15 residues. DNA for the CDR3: TGTGCCAGCAGCTTAACAACCAGGTCTTTCTACGAGCAGTACGTC. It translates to CASSLTTRSFYEQYV.

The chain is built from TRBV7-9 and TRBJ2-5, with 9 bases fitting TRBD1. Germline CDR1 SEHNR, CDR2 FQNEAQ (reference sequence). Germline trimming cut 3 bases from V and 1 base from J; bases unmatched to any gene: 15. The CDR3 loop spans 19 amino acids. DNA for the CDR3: TGTGCCAGCAGCTTGCCTAGCCACCATCGGACAGGGGTCCAAGAGACCCAGTACTTC. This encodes CASSLPSHHRTGVQETQYF.

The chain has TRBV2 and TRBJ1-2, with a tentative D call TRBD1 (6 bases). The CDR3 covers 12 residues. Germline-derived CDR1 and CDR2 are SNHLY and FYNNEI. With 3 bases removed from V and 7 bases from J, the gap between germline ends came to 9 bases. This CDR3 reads CASSEGRGGYTF. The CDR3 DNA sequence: TGTGCCAGCAGTGAGGGCAGGGGTGGCTACACCTTC.

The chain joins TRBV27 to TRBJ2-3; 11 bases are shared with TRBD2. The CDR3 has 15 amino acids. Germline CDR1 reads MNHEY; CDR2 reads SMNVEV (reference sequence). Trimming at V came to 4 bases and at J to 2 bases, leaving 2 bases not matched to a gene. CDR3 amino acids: CASSSTSGITDTQYF. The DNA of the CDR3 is TGTGCCAGCAGTTCGACTAGCGGGATCACAGATACGCAGTATTTT.

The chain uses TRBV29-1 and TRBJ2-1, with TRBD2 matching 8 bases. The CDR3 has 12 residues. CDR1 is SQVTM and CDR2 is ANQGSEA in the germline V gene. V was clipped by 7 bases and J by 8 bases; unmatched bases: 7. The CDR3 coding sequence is TGCAGCGCCCGACTAGCGCAATATGAGCAGTTCTTC. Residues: CSARLAQYEQFF.